The next 22 T cell receptor beta chains were all read from a single sample in a study of blood T cell repertoires in COVID-19. Clones were sequenced by immunoSEQ multiplex PCR, and TCRdb holds only the in-frame ones, with some missing. This sample yields 300,000 to 350,000 clones, of which 70% to 90% are seen a single time; less than 2.5% belongs to the top ten. Source material: PBMCs or T cells enriched from blood (not recorded which). The receptors shown here come from a man aged 25-40 years who had recovered from COVID-19.

The V call is TRBV20-1, the J call TRBJ2-7, with D perhaps TRBD2 (6 bases). Between the trimmed V and J ends, which lost 3 bases and 0 bases, there was a span of 12 bases. CDR1 is DFQATT, CDR2 SNEGSKA, per germline (reference sequence). The CDR3 has 14 amino acids. CDR3 loop: CSASPPGDSYEQYF. The CDR3 region has the DNA TGCAGTGCTAGTCCCCCGGGGGACTCCTACGAGCAGTACTTC.

The V and J genes are TRBV6-5 and TRBJ2-7, with TRBD1 matching 9 bases. This CDR3 has 13 residues. In germline, CDR1 is MNHEY, CDR2 SVGAGI. Losses at the gene ends were 10 bases for V and 4 bases for J; bases not matched to a gene: 8. CDR3 loop: CATTGTGLYEQYF. The CDR3 coding sequence is TGTGCCACTACCGGGACAGGGTTATACGAGCAGTACTTC.

The J gene is TRBJ1-3, the V gene TRBV5-6; D remains ambiguous. This CDR3 has 13 amino acids. Between the trimmed V and J ends, which lost 0 bases and 4 bases, there was a span of 5 bases. CDR1 and CDR2 (germline): SGHDT, YYEEEE. CDR3 nucleotide sequence: TGTGCCAGCAGCTTGGCTAGGGGAAACACCATATATTTT. This codes for CASSLARGNTIYF. Variable domain in full (rest from reference TRBV5-6 and TRBJ1-3): DAGVTQSPTHLIKTRGQQVTLRCSPKSGHDTVSWYQQALGQGPQFIFQYYEEEERQRGNFPDRFSGHQFPNYSSELNVNALLLGDSALYLCASSLARGNTIYFGEGSWLTVV.

The genes are TRBV2 and TRBJ1-2; no definite D call. V lost 4 bases, J lost 2 bases, and 5 bases lay in between. Looked up from germline, CDR1 is SNHLY and CDR2 is FYNNEI. The CDR3 extends over 12 amino acids. CDR3 protein: CASSGRNYGYTF. The CDR3 DNA reads as TGTGCCAGCAGTGGCAGGAACTATGGCTACACCTTC.

The chain uses TRBV19 and TRBJ1-3; D uncertain. Trimming took off 7 bases at V and 2 bases at J, with 9 bases between the two ends. This CDR3 comprises 13 residues. Looked up from germline, CDR1 is LNHDA and CDR2 is SQIVND (reference sequence). The CDR3 nucleotides read TGTGCCAGTACCCAAAGCCCTGGAAACACCATATATTTT. Protein: CASTQSPGNTIYF.

V usage is TRBV4-2 and J usage is TRBJ1-3; D not resolved. The V end lost 1 base, the J end lost 3 bases, and 10 bases lay between the germline ends. The CDR3 is 15 residues long. Germline V gene data show CDR1 as LGHNA and CDR2 as YNFKEQ. The CDR3 nucleotides read TGTGCCAGCAGCCAAGGGGCCCACTTTGGAAACACCATATATTTT. Translation gives CASSQGAHFGNTIYF.

The chain recombines TRBV3-1 (or the pseudogene TRBV3-2) with TRBJ1-5; a weak D match, TRBD1 (6 bases). This CDR3 spans 15 amino acids. Germline V lookup: CDR1 LGHDT, CDR2 YNNKEL (reference sequence). Trimming removed 0 bases at V and 1 base at J, with 7 bases between. In DNA form, the CDR3 reads TGTGCCAGCAGCCAAGATCAGGGGAGCAATCAGCCCCAGCATTTT. Encoded protein: CASSQDQGSNQPQHF.

This rearrangement joins TRBV5-4 to TRBJ1-1, with 8 positions matching TRBD1. From germline, CDR1 is SGHNT and CDR2 YYREEE (reference sequence). This CDR3 spans 15 amino acids. V trimming: 4 bases; J trimming: 0 bases; junction bases outside the gene matches: 5. CDR3 nucleotide sequence: TGTGCCAGCAGCACGCCGGGACAGGTGAACACTGAAGCTTTCTTT. Residues: CASSTPGQVNTEAFF.

The V and J genes are TRBV9 and TRBJ1-1, with D perhaps TRBD1 (5 bases). This CDR3 has 17 residues. V lost 1 base and J 0 bases, leaving 16 bases between the germline ends. Germline values: CDR1 SGDLS, CDR2 YYNGEE. In DNA form, the CDR3 reads TGTGCCAGCAGCGTATTTCCACTTGGGGCAATGAACACTGAAGCTTTCTTT. This encodes CASSVFPLGAMNTEAFF.

The chain carries TRBV10-2 and TRBJ1-1; D possibly corresponds to TRBD1 (5 bases). V gave up 5 bases and J gave up 1 base, with 8 bases separating them. The CDR3 runs 13 residues. Germline lookup yields CDR1 WSHSY and CDR2 SAAADI. The CDR3 reads CASSWGENTEAFF. The CDR3 DNA is TGCGCCAGCAGTTGGGGGGAGAACACTGAAGCTTTCTTT.

The chain recombines TRBV18 with TRBJ1-1; TRBD1 aligns across 7 bases. After removal of 2 bases from V and 1 base from J, the junction contained 4 bases not matched to a gene. CDR1 and CDR2 (germline): KGHSH, LQKENI. The CDR3 runs 15 residues. The CDR3: CASSPKGQENTEAFF. Written as DNA, the CDR3 is TGTGCCAGCTCACCAAAAGGACAGGAGAACACTGAAGCTTTCTTT.

The V gene is TRBV9, the J gene TRBJ1-3; D might be TRBD1 (6 bases). CDR1 is SGDLS, CDR2 YYNGEE, per germline. Trimming pared 3 bases from V and 5 bases from J, leaving 9 bases between. This CDR3 contains 13 residues. DNA for the CDR3: TGTGCCAGCAGCGGACAGGTTCGAAACACCATATATTTT. This gives the protein CASSGQVRNTIYF.

The V gene is TRBV10-2, the J gene TRBJ1-5, with D maybe TRBD1 (6 bases). Trimming took off 6 bases at V and 4 bases at J, with 13 bases between the two ends. CDR1 and CDR2 from the germline V gene are WSHSY and SAAADI. The CDR3 contains 14 residues. CDR3 nucleotides: TGCGCCAGCAGACCGGGACACTCTAATCAGCCCCAGCATTTT. As protein: CASRPGHSNQPQHF.

V is TRBV27 and J is TRBJ2-3; D is unresolved. Germline V CDR1 and CDR2: MNHEY, SMNVEV (reference sequence). The CDR3 is 15 residues long. V was trimmed by 7 bases and J by 0 bases, leaving 14 bases between them. The DNA for the CDR3 is TGTGCCAGCACGCACGACATCTCTAGCACAGATACGCAGTATTTT. Its protein product is CASTHDISSTDTQYF.

The CDR3 loop reads CASSPGDNEQFF. Written as DNA, the CDR3 is TGTGCCAGCAGTCCGGGTGACAATGAGCAGTTCTTC. This chain links TRBV12-3 or TRBV12-4 with TRBJ2-1; D gene ambiguous. The CDR3 extends over 12 amino acids. V was shortened by 5 bases and J by 5 bases, with 7 bases between the two germline ends.

The V gene is TRBV4-1, the J gene TRBJ1-2; D not certain. CDR3 length: 16 amino acids. Trimming removed 0 bases from V and 0 bases from J, with 11 bases in between. CDR1 is MGHRA and CDR2 is YSYEKL in the germline V gene. The chain's CDR3 is CASSQDIERANYGYTF. The DNA of the CDR3 is TGCGCCAGCAGCCAAGATATCGAGAGGGCTAACTATGGCTACACCTTC.

This clone was counted only a few times. The V gene is TRBV5-1, the J gene TRBJ2-7; D unresolved. The length of the CDR3 is 12 residues. Germline V CDR1 and CDR2: SGHRS, YFSETQ. Between the trimmed V and J ends, which lost 2 bases and 4 bases, there was a span of 7 bases. CDR3 coding DNA: TGCGCCAGCAGCTTAGAGAAATACGAGCAGTACTTC. Amino acids: CASSLEKYEQYF.

The sample holds a few counts of this clone. The rearrangement links TRBV7-9 to TRBJ2-1, with no clear D. V was trimmed by 4 bases and J by 7 bases, leaving 11 bases between them. There are 13 residues in the CDR3. Germline CDR1 and CDR2: SEHNR and FQNEAQ (reference sequence). CDR3 sequence (DNA): TGTGCCAGCAGCTCCCTCTTAGCAAATGAGCAGTTCTTC. This translates into CASSSLLANEQFF.

The chain links TRBV6-5 to TRBJ1-1; D remains unclear. CDR1 and CDR2 (germline): MNHEY, SVGAGI. V was trimmed by 8 bases and J by 2 bases, leaving 9 bases between them. This CDR3 is built from 12 residues. The CDR3 reads CASLGSNTEAFF. The CDR3 DNA reads TGTGCCAGCCTAGGCAGCAACACTGAAGCTTTCTTT.

This clone was seen once. The rearrangement links TRBV10-2 to TRBJ1-1, with a possible D match to TRBD1 (6 bases). The CDR3 contains 13 residues. V lost 10 bases to trimming and J lost 6 bases, with 18 bases between them. Germline V gives CDR1 WSHSY, CDR2 SAAADI. As DNA, the CDR3 is TGCGCCACCCGCCAGGGGCAGGTCGCTGAAGCTTTCTTT. Translating gives CATRQGQVAEAFF.

The rearrangement links TRBV5-5 to TRBJ2-7; 8 bases align to TRBD1. The germline V gene encodes CDR1 SGHKS and CDR2 YYEKEE (reference sequence). This CDR3 spans 14 amino acids. V was pared by 4 bases and J by 2 bases, with 5 bases of the junction left unmatched. CDR3 DNA sequence: TGTGCCAGCAGCCCGGGACAGGCCGCCTACGAGCAGTACTTC. As protein: CASSPGQAAYEQYF.

The chain combines TRBV13 with TRBJ2-7, with 7 nucleotides matching TRBD2. The CDR3 length is 15 residues. Germline V gene data show CDR1 as PRHDT and CDR2 as FYEKMQ (reference sequence). The V gene end was trimmed by 2 bases and the J gene end by 3 bases; junction bases not matched to a gene: 7. CDR3 region: CASSLWRGKDYEQYF. The CDR3, as DNA: TGTGCCAGCAGCTTATGGCGGGGGAAGGACTACGAGCAGTACTTC.